The 15 T cell receptor beta chains given below trace back to one sample, sequenced in a study of OX40 agonist ivuxolimab in advanced cancers. The method behind the library was the immunoSEQ multiplex PCR assay. Held by TCRdb, this immuneACCESS table contains in-frame sequences only and omits some clones. Under half of the omission traces to an unresolved V gene where checked; the cause of the rest is unknown. The sample table records 72,000 or so clones; around 90% of these occur just once. The ten largest clones represent approximately 1.4% of the sample. Source: CD4+ or CD8+ T cells sorted from blood, taken in a trial of the OX40 agonist ivuxolimab. These receptors all stem from an adult with an advanced solid tumor such as melanoma, head and neck, liver or kidney cancer.

V gene TRBV7-2 combines with J gene TRBJ2-6; no clear D gene. Per the germline V gene, CDR1 is SGHTA and CDR2 is FQGNSA. V lost 9 bases, J lost 2 bases, and 5 bases lay in between. This CDR3 contains 12 residues. CDR3 sequence: CARSTGANVLTF. The CDR3 nucleotides read TGTGCCAGGTCAACTGGGGCCAACGTCCTGACTTTC.

CDR3 in DNA: TGCGCCAGCAGCTTGTACCTAACAGGGGACAACACTGAAGCTTTCTTT. Translating gives CASSLYLTGDNTEAFF. The chain joins TRBV5-1 to TRBJ1-1, with TRBD1 matching over 7 bases. Trimming took 1 base from V and 2 from J; bases not matched to a gene: 8. The CDR3 extends over 16 amino acids. Germline assignment: CDR1 SGHRS and CDR2 YFSETQ.

V gene TRBV10-1 combines with J gene TRBJ2-2; D unclear. Trimming shortened V by 5 bases and J by 0 bases, and 10 bases separated the two germline ends. Germline V gene lookup returns CDR1 WNHNN and CDR2 SYGVQD (reference sequence). CDR3 length: 15 residues. CDR3 amino acids: CASSITDANTGELFF. DNA for the CDR3: TGCGCCAGCAGTATTACAGACGCGAACACCGGGGAGCTGTTTTTT.

The chain uses TRBV9 and TRBJ2-3, with a possible D match to TRBD1 (6 bases). The CDR3 extends over 14 amino acids. The V gene lost 1 base and the J gene lost 2 bases, with 8 bases spanning the gap. Germline-derived CDR1 and CDR2 are SGDLS and YYNGEE. The CDR3 DNA sequence: TGTGCCAGCAGCGTAACAGGGTACACAGATACGCAGTATTTT. Translating it yields CASSVTGYTDTQYF. The entire variable domain, with the rest obtained from reference TRBV9 and TRBJ2-3, is as follows: DSGVTQTPKHLITATGQRVTLRCSPRSGDLSVYWYQQSLDQGLQFLIQYYNGEERAKGNILERFSAQQFPDLHSELNLSSLELGDSALYFCASSVTGYTDTQYFGPGTRLTVL.

The rearrangement uses TRBV11-2 and TRBJ2-1; TRBD2 aligns across 9 bases. Per germline, CDR1 SGHAT and CDR2 FQNNGV. The CDR3 runs 16 residues. J lost 0 bases, V lost 5 bases, and 5 bases had no gene match. The chain's CDR3 is CASSTIAGVSYNEQFF. The DNA for the CDR3 is TGTGCCAGCAGCACTATAGCGGGAGTCTCCTACAATGAGCAGTTCTTC. The whole variable domain, filled in from reference TRBV11-2 and TRBJ2-1, reads EAGVAQSPRYKIIEKRQSVAFWCNPISGHATLYWYQQILGQGPKLLIQFQNNGVVDDSQLPKDRFSAERLKGVDSTLKIQPAKLEDSAVYLCASSTIAGVSYNEQFFGPGTRLTVL.

The chain uses TRBV7-2 and TRBJ2-3; D is tentatively TRBD1 or TRBD2 (5 bases each). In germline, CDR1 is SGHTA, CDR2 FQGNSA. V lost 2 bases, J lost 3 bases, and 15 bases lay in between. The CDR3 runs to 16 residues. The CDR3 protein is CASSLTTGRWTDTQYF. CDR3 DNA: TGTGCCAGCAGCTTAACCACGGGGCGGTGGACAGATACGCAGTATTTT.

The V call is TRBV7-3, the J call TRBJ1-4, with 11 bases matching TRBD1. CDR3 length equals 17 residues. Trimming took 5 bases from V and 1 from J; bases not matched to a gene: 6. Looked up from germline, CDR1 is SGHTA and CDR2 is FQGTGA. CDR3 sequence: CASSPRTGGGTNEKLFF. The CDR3 DNA sequence: TGTGCCAGCAGCCCTCGGACAGGGGGCGGAACTAATGAAAAACTGTTTTTT.

The gene calls are TRBV2 and TRBJ2-2; 9 nucleotides match TRBD2. J lost 1 base, V lost 5 bases, and 11 bases had no gene match. The CDR3 is made up of 18 amino acids. Germline-derived CDR1 and CDR2 are SNHLY and FYNNEI. The CDR3 coding sequence is TGTGCCAGCAGTTCATTTAGGGTAGCGGGAGTGAACACCGGGGAGCTGTTTTTT. This sequence encodes CASSSFRVAGVNTGELFF.

This rearrangement joins TRBV6-6 to TRBJ1-1, with D unresolved. V lost 0 bases, J lost 1 base, and 6 bases lay in between. This CDR3 has 14 residues. Germline CDR1 reads MNHNY; CDR2 reads SVGAGI (reference sequence). In nucleotides, the CDR3 is TGTGCCAGCAGTTACTCGAAGGGGAACACTGAAGCTTTCTTT. It is translated as CASSYSKGNTEAFF.

This clone was counted only a few times. The chain employs TRBV10-1 and TRBJ1-2; 9 nucleotides match TRBD1. Losses at the gene ends were 0 bases for V and 6 bases for J; bases not matched to a gene: 2. CDR1 WNHNN and CDR2 SYGVQD come from the germline V gene (reference sequence). CDR3 size: 14 residues. CDR3 DNA sequence: TGCGCCAGCAGTGAGTCACAGGGGGCGAATGGCTACACCTTC. It codes for CASSESQGANGYTF.

The CDR3 DNA follows: TGCAGCGTTGAAAGGGCTAGCGGGCTGGGGGTCTACGAGCAGTACTTC. It yields the protein CSVERASGLGVYEQYF. The J gene is TRBJ2-7, the V gene TRBV29-1; 8 nucleotides align to TRBD2. J lost 3 bases, V lost 2 bases, and 12 bases had no gene match. From germline, CDR1 is SQVTM and CDR2 ANQGSEA. This CDR3 is built from 16 residues.

The V gene is TRBV4-1, the J gene TRBJ2-7; 9 bases agree with TRBD1. Per germline, CDR1 MGHRA and CDR2 YSYEKL. CDR3 length: 17 residues. With 0 bases clipped from V and 4 bases from J, the junction kept 10 bases outside the gene matches. CDR3 sequence reads: CASSQEEDRGFRYEQYF. Written as DNA, the CDR3 is TGCGCCAGCAGCCAAGAAGAGGACAGGGGTTTTAGGTACGAGCAGTACTTC.

The chain joins TRBV6-6 to TRBJ1-2; TRBD1 matches at 9 bases. CDR1 and CDR2 from the germline V gene are MNHNY and SVGAGI (reference sequence). V shed 7 bases, J shed 4 bases, and the junction held 7 bases outside the gene matches. CDR3 length: 14 residues. The CDR3 DNA reads as TGTGCCAGCAACGGACAGGGGAAGGGCTATGGCTACACCTTC. It specifies CASNGQGKGYGYTF.

The chain recombines TRBV7-8 with TRBJ2-2; unclear D gene. This CDR3 comprises 13 residues. Trimming took off 2 bases at V and 7 bases at J, with 8 bases between the two ends. Germline V gives CDR1 SGHVS, CDR2 FQNEAQ. The CDR3 sequence: CASSLSALGELFF. The CDR3 DNA follows: TGTGCCAGCAGCTTAAGTGCCCTCGGGGAGCTGTTTTTT.

The gene calls are TRBV19 and TRBJ2-3; 7 bases are a match to TRBD1. J lost 4 bases, V lost 7 bases, and 5 bases had no gene match. Germline-derived CDR1 and CDR2 are LNHDA and SQIVND (reference sequence). This CDR3 comprises 13 residues. CDR3 in amino acids: CASTDRVADTQYF. The DNA for the CDR3 is TGTGCCAGTACCGACAGGGTTGCAGATACGCAGTATTTT.